This is a list of T cell receptor beta chains from one sample in a study of beta chain features in type 1 diabetes. The table came from immunoSEQ multiplex PCR; TCRdb's copy has only in-frame clones and leaves some out. The sample carries about 260,000 clones, approximately 70% recorded once. The sequenced sample consisted of naive CD4+ T cells from blood. The receptors here all came from a man aged 30 to 45 in good health. Each CDR3 is given without its conserved first and last residue. The D gene is left open where the match is weak.

v_gene | d_gene | CDR3aa
TRBV7-9 | TRBD1 | ASSSWGTALSYNEQF
TRBV30 | - | AWSLLSALSNYGYT
TRBV10-3 | TRBD1 | AISEGQGRDTQY
TRBV7-2 | - | ASSLEGTHLREQF
TRBV25-1 | - | ASSDRVGGGYT
TRBV29-1 | - | SATDPGTEAF
TRBV5-6 | TRBD2 | ASSYGTTNEQF
TRBV19 | TRBD1 | ASREGATDTQY
TRBV7-9 | TRBD1 | ASSLGTGGSYEQY
TRBV30 | - | AWSKGASGHTDTQY